Following are 3 T cell receptor beta chains from one sample sequenced in a study of a mutant IDH1 vaccine in newly diagnosed glioma. The time point: week 23, last vaccination. Every vaccine dose comprised 300 ug of mutant IDH1 20-mer peptide plus topical imiquimod. This table comes from immunoSEQ multiplex PCR, and its TCRdb copy is limited to in-frame clones, with some not included. The profile shows just over 80,000 clones, around 85% of them singletons. Their recognized antigens are unknown. The sample consisted of PBMCs, taken from a glioma patient whose treatment included an IDH1 peptide vaccine. Receptors originate from a man aged 25-45 years with glioma. Some clones in this sample may be carry-over from other donors' samples.

The J gene is TRBJ2-1, the V gene TRBV12-5, with D tentatively TRBD2 (6 bases). Trimming took 5 bases from V and 10 from J, leaving 27 bases between them. Germline lookup yields CDR1 LGHNT and CDR2 FRNRAP. This CDR3 contains 17 residues. CDR3 nucleotides: TGTGCTAGTGGTGCATCGGGACTCCGGGGCCGTATCGGGGAGCAGTTCTTC. Protein: CASGASGLRGRIGEQFF. Looking up the rest from reference TRBV12-5 and TRBJ2-1 gives the full variable domain: DARVTQTPRHKVTEMGQEVTMRCQPILGHNTVFWYRQTMMQGLELLAYFRNRAPLDDSGMPKDRFSAEMPDATLATLKIQPSEPRDSAVYFCASGASGLRGRIGEQFFGPGTRLTVL.

The chain links TRBV29-1 to TRBJ1-2; D not certain. Trimming left V 5 bases short and J 0 bases short, with 4 bases between. This CDR3 is 11 amino acids long. Germline CDR1 is SQVTM and CDR2 is ANQGSEA. The CDR3 region is CSVLANYGYTF. The CDR3 DNA reads as TGCAGCGTTTTGGCTAACTATGGCTACACCTTC.

The gene calls are TRBV7-2 and TRBJ1-1; D is uncertain. With 6 bases removed from V and 3 bases from J, the gap between germline ends came to 8 bases. Germline CDR1 SGHTA, CDR2 FQGNSA. The CDR3 is 12 amino acids. The CDR3 is CASRAGYTEAFF. The DNA for the CDR3 is TGTGCCAGCAGAGCAGGATACACTGAAGCTTTCTTT.